What follows describes a single T cell receptor (beta chain). The antigen is undetermined. Sample time point: persistent/refractory GD, antithyroid drugs over 5 years with positive TRAb. Preparation of the TCR library used RNA extracted from PBMCs. This CDR3 spans 14 amino acids. Germline CDR1 reads MNHNS; CDR2 reads SASEGT. V lost 6 bases and J lost 1, with 12 bases in between. Both iRepertoire HTBI primers and Arm-PCR of CDR3 regions were used to build the TCR beta libraries. TCRdb re-analysed the multiplex PCR reads in MiXCR, keeping a single row per CDR3 protein. Altogether 700,000 or so distinct CDR3 sequences are present, about 32% being singletons, with the ten largest covering roughly 40%. These data are taken from a study of regulatory T cells in long-lasting Graves disease. About the research overall: Persistent Graves' disease meant over 5 years of antithyroid drugs with positive TSH receptor antibodies.

Study findings and constraints: Sample size was small, which may have lowered accuracy.

The sample was peripheral blood mononuclear cells (PBMCs), taken when the disease was refractory, from a patient treated with antithyroid drugs. This TCR was recovered from a female donor with Graves disease. The J gene is TRBJ1-1, the V gene TRBV6-1, with D possibly TRBD1 on 5 matching bases. CDR3 loop: CASSNVGGNTEAFF. In DNA form, the CDR3 reads TGTGCCAGCAGCAATGTGGGGGGGAACACTGAAGCTTTCTTT.